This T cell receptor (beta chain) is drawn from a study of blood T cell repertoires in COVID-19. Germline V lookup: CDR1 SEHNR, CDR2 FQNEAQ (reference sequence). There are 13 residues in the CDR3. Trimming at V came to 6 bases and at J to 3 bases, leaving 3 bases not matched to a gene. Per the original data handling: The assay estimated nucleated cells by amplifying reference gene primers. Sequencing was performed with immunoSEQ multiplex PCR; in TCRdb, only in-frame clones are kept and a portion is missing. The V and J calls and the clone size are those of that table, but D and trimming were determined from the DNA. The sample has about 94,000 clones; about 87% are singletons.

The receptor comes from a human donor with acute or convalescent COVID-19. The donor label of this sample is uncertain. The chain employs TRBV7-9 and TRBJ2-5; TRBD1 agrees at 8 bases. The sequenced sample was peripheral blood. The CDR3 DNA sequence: TGTGCCAGCAGTCGACAGGGGAAAGAGACCCAGTACTTC. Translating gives CASSRQGKETQYF. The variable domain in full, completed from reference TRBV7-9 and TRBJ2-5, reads DTGVSQNPRHKITKRGQNVTFRCDPISEHNRLYWYRQTLGQGPEFLTYFQNEAQLEKSRLLSDRFSAERPKGSFSTLEIQRTEQGDSAMYLCASSRQGKETQYFGPGTRLLVL.